This T cell receptor beta chain derives from a study of T cell repertoires in cytomegalovirus infection. Whole-study context: Through public TCR beta signatures, both CMV infection and matching HLA type were indicated.

Comments on this clonotype: The antigen is undetermined.

Whole-study results and caveats: People with CMV and the relevant HLA were identified by cumulative public TCR beta family frequency. CMV-specific TCR beta clonotypes restricted by HLA-C dominated the ex vivo response.

MiXCR, applied by TCRdb to the reads, yields one record per CDR3 protein. Counted here are 170,000 or so distinct CDR3 sequences, roughly 15% occurring once; the ten biggest clones make up roughly a quarter. This CDR3 region has 13 residues. V lost 5 bases to trimming and J lost 2 bases, with 9 bases between them. Germline values: CDR1 MNHEY, CDR2 SVGEGT. The chain carries TRBV6-2 or TRBV6-3 and TRBJ1-2; unclear D gene. Sequenced: CD8+ T cells from PBMCs. This receptor was obtained from a human donor in good health (CMV status not recorded). Some clones in this sample may be carry-over from other donors' samples. CDR3 DNA: TGTGCCAGCAGTCCCGGAGGGAACTATGGCTACACCTTC. Protein: CASSPGGNYGYTF.